The present entry profiles one T cell receptor (beta chain) with its context. These data are taken from a study of shared clonotypes between healthy human individuals. CDR1 and CDR2 from the germline V gene are SNHLY and FYNNEI. Trimming took off 1 base at V and 1 base at J, with 10 bases between the two ends. CDR3 length: 15 residues. The assay was immunoSEQ multiplex PCR, and TCRdb's table has in-frame clones only and misses some. Seen here are approximately 1.4 million clones, 98% observed once, and the top ten hold 0.4% to 0.55%. The sequence came from a man aged 25-40 years in good health. V gene TRBV2 combines with J gene TRBJ2-5, with D possibly TRBD1 on 6 matching bases. The sequencing sample was made of naive CD4+ T cells sorted from blood. Subset noted: CD45RA+ positively selected. CDR3 DNA sequence: TGTGCCAGCAGTGAAGGGGGGCGACGCCAAGAGACCCAGTACTTC. It encodes CASSEGGRRQETQYF.